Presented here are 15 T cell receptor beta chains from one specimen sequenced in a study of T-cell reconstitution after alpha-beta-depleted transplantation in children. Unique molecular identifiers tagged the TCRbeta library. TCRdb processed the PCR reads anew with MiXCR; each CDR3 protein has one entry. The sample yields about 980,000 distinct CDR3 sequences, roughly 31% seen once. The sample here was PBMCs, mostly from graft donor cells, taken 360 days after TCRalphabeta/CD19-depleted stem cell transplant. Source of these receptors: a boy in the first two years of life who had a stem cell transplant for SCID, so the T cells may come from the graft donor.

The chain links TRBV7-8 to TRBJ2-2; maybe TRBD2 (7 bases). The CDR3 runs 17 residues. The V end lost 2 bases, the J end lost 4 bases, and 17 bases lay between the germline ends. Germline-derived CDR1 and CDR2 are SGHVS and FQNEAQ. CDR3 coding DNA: TGTGCCAGCAGCTTAAGATCCAGACGGGGGGCCACCGGGGAGCTGTTTTTT. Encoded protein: CASSLRSRRGATGELFF.

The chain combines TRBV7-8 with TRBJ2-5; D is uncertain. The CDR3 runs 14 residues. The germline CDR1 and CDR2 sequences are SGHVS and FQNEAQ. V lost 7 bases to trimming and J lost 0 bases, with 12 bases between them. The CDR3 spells CASNVRQYQETQYF. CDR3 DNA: TGTGCCAGCAACGTACGGCAATACCAAGAGACCCAGTACTTC. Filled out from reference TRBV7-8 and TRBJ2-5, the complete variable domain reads GAGVSQSPRYKVAKRGQDVALRCDPISGHVSLFWYQQALGQGPEFLTYFQNEAQLDKSGLPSDRFFAERPEGSVSTLKIQRTQQEDSAVYLCASNVRQYQETQYFGPGTRLLVL.

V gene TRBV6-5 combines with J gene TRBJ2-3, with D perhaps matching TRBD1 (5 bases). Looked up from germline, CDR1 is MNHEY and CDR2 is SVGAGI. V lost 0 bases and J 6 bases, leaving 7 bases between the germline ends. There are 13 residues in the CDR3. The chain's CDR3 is CASSYSHRDTQYF. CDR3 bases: TGTGCCAGCAGTTACTCACACAGGGATACGCAGTATTTT.

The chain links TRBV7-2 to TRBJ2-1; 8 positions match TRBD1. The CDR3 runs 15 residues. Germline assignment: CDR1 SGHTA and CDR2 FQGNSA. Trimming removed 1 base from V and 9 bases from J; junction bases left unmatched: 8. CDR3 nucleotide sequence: TGTGCCAGCAGCTTAGAAGGACAGGGTTTCGGTGAGCAGTTCTTC. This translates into CASSLEGQGFGEQFF.

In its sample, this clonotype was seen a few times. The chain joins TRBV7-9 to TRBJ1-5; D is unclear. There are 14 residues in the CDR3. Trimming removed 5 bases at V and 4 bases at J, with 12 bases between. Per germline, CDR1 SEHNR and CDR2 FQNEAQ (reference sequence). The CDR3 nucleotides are TGTGCCAGCAGCCCCTTTCTGGGTAATCAGCCCCAGCATTTT. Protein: CASSPFLGNQPQHF. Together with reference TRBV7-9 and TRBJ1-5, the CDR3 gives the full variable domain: DTGVSQNPRHKITKRGQNVTFRCDPISEHNRLYWYRQTLGQGPEFLTYFQNEAQLEKSRLLSDRFSAERPKGSFSTLEIQRTEQGDSAMYLCASSPFLGNQPQHFGDGTRLSIL.

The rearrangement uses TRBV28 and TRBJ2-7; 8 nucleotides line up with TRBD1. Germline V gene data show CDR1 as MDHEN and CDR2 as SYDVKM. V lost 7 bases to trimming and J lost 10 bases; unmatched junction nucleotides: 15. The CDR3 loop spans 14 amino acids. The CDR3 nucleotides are TGTGCCAGCACTTCACCGGGACAGGTCGGCGATCAGTACTTC. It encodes CASTSPGQVGDQYF.

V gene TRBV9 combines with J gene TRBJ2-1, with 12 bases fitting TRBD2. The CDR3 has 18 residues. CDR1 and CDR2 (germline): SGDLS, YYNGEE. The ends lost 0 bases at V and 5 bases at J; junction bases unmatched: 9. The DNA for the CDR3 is TGTGCCAGCAGCGTAGGTCTAGCGGGGGGGCAGGCGAACAATGAGCAGTTCTTC. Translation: CASSVGLAGGQANNEQFF.

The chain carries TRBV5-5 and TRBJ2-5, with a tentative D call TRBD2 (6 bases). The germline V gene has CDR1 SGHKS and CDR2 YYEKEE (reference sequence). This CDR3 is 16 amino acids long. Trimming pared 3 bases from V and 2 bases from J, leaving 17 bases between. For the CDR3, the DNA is TGTGCCAGCAGCTGGAAGAGGGGACTGGGACAAGAGACCCAGTACTTC. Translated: CASSWKRGLGQETQYF.

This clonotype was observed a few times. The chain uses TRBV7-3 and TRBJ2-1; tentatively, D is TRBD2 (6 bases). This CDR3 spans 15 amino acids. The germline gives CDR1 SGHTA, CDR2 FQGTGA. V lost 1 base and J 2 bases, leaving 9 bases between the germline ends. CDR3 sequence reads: CASSLRDSTYNEQFF. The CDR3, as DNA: TGTGCCAGCAGCTTAAGGGACTCAACCTACAATGAGCAGTTCTTC.

The CDR3 reads CSASSRIFYGYTF. CDR3 DNA: TGCAGTGCTTCGTCTCGGATATTCTATGGCTACACCTTC. V gene TRBV20-1 combines with J gene TRBJ1-2; no clear D gene. The germline V and J ends were trimmed by 5 bases and 4 bases, with 14 bases remaining between them. The CDR3 spans 13 residues. Germline-derived CDR1 and CDR2 are DFQATT and SNEGSKA (reference sequence).

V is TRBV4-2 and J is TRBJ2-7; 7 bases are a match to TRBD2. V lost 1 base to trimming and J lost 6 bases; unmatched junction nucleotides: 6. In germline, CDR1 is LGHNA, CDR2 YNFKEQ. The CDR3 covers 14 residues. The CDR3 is CASSQGMGGGEQYF. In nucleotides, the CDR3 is TGTGCCAGCAGCCAAGGCATGGGGGGGGGCGAGCAGTACTTC.

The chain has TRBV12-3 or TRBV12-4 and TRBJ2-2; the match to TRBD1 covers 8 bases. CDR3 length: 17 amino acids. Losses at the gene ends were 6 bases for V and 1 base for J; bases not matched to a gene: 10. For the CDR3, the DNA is TGTGCCAGCAGGTCCCAGACAGGGGCGTTGAACACCGGGGAGCTGTTTTTT. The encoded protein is CASRSQTGALNTGELFF.

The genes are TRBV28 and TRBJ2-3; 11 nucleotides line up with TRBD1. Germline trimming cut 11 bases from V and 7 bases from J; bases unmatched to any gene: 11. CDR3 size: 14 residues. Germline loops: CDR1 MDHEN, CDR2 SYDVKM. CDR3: CASYGQGAGNTQYF. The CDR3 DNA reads TGTGCCTCATACGGACAGGGGGCGGGGAATACGCAGTATTTT.

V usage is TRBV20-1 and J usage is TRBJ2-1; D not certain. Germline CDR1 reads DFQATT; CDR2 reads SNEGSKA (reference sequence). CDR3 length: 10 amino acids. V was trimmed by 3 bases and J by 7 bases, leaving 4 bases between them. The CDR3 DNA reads TGCAGTGCTAGTTTAAATGAGCAGTTCTTC. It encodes CSASLNEQFF.

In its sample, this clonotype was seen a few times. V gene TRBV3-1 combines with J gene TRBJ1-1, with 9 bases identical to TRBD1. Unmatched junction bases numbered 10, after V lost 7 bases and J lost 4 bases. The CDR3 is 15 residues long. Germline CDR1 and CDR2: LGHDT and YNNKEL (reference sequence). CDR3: CASTPRTGVGTEAFF. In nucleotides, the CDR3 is TGTGCCAGCACCCCAAGGACAGGGGTTGGCACTGAAGCTTTCTTT.